This entry features one T cell receptor beta chain sequence. Its specificity is unknown. This sample is part of a study of cytomegalovirus exposure and HLA in healthy donors. The study's findings and limits: Altogether, 164 TCR beta chains were recorded as cytomegalovirus-associated. Researchers reported that a few CMV-associated chains were confirmed in vitro as CMV antigen-specific. Reportedly, diagnosis of cytomegalovirus status by the classifier showed high specificity and sensitivity.

Assay: immunoSEQ multiplex PCR; the TCRdb copy retains only in-frame clones and omits some. The sample carries 92,000 or so clones, 95% to 98% recorded once. The CDR3 is made up of 17 amino acids. The V gene lost 2 bases and the J gene lost 8 bases, with 24 bases spanning the gap. Germline-derived CDR1 and CDR2 are SNHLY and FYNNEI. The donors were members of the roughly 130-subject validation cohort (separate from the approximately 650-subject first cohort). Sequencing used PBMCs. The sequence was collected from a man younger than 30 in good health and CMV-seronegative. V gene TRBV2 combines with J gene TRBJ1-2; D may be TRBD1 (5 bases). This CDR3 reads CASSENPQSGISGGYTF. The DNA of the CDR3 is TGTGCCAGCAGTGAAAACCCCCAATCAGGGATATCAGGAGGCTACACCTTC. Based on the CDR3 plus reference TRBV2 and TRBJ1-2, the full variable domain is EPEVTQTPSHQVTQMGQEVILRCVPISNHLYFYWYRQILGQKVEFLVSFYNNEISEKSEIFDDQFSVERPDGSNFTLKIRSTKLEDSAMYFCASSENPQSGISGGYTFGSGTRLTVV.